Below, one TCR beta chain is given with its context. The antigen is unknown. The sample belongs to a study of T-cell memory formation after mild COVID-19. For the study at large: Across donors, TCR clusters were largely donor specific.

UMIs and sample barcodes were carried by the TCR alpha and TCR beta cDNA libraries that 5'RACE produced using constant-segment primers. TCRdb re-derived calls from the 5' RACE reads in MiXCR, one entry per CDR3 protein. The top ten clones hold around 8.1% of a sample with around 400,000 distinct CDR3 sequences, 24% of them seen once. Study results and caveats: Day 15 to 85 contracting clones showed balanced CD4/CD8; later expanders leaned CD4+. Whether second-wave clones peaking at day 37 were SARS-CoV-2 specific went unconfirmed.

Sequenced sample: PBMCs or a T cell subset sorted from them (not recorded which). This receptor was identified in an adult woman who had mild COVID-19 (a few samples of this study predate the infection). Cell type and time point are not known.

The CDR3 is CSVRDRSPHNEQFF. CDR3 nucleotide sequence: TGCAGCGTTAGGGACAGGAGTCCGCACAATGAGCAGTTCTTC. The chain employs TRBV29-1 and TRBJ2-1; 8 nucleotides line up with TRBD1. The CDR3 runs 14 residues. Per germline, CDR1 SQVTM and CDR2 ANQGSEA. V was clipped by 5 bases and J by 5 bases; unmatched bases: 8.